The entry that follows covers one TCR beta chain sequence. These data are taken from a study of T cells in Graves' hyperthyroidism and ophthalmopathy. Amplification of TCR beta CDR3 regions was performed using RNA transcripts as template. RT-PCR in the first round (using the HTBI primer set) targeted the TCR CDR3. TCRdb reprocessed the multiplex PCR reads via MiXCR and lists one record per CDR3 protein. The table has roughly 400,000 distinct CDR3 sequences, over 12% seen once; the top ten hold around 28%. The CDR3 extends over 15 amino acids. Germline-derived CDR1 and CDR2 are DFQATT and SNEGSKA (reference sequence). The germline V and J ends were trimmed by 4 bases and 0 bases, with 14 bases remaining between them.

The sample was blood. The V and J genes are TRBV20-1 and TRBJ2-3; tentatively, D is TRBD2 (6 bases). The sequence came from a man over 45 with Graves' ophthalmopathy. The CDR3 reads CSANSIAESTDTQYF. CDR3 sequence (DNA): TGCAGTGCTAACAGCATAGCGGAGAGCACAGATACGCAGTATTTT.